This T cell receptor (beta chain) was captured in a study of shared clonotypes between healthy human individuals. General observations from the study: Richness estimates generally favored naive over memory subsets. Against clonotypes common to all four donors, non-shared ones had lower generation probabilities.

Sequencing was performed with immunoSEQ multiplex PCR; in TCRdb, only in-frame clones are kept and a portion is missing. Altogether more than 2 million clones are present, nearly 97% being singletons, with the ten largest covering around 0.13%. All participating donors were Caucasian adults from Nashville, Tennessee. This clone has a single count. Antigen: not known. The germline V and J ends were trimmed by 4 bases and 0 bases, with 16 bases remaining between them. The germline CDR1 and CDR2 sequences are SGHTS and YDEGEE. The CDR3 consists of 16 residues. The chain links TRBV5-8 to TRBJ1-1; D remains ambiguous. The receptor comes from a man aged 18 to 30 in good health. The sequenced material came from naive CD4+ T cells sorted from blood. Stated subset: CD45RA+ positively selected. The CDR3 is CASSHSLGHLNTEAFF. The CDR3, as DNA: TGTGCCAGCAGCCATTCCCTCGGTCACCTGAACACTGAAGCTTTCTTT.